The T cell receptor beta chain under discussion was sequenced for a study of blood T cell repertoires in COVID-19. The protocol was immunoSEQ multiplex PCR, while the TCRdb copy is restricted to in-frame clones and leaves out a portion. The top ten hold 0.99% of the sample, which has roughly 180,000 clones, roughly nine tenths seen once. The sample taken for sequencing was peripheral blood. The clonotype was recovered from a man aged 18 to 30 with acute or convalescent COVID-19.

Written as DNA, the CDR3 is TGTGCCAGCAGTTTACGAGGAGGGATAGAGACCCAGTACTTC. Protein: CASSLRGGIETQYF. The rearrangement links TRBV27 to TRBJ2-5, with D maybe TRBD2 (6 bases). The V and J ends lost 2 bases and 4 bases respectively, with 11 bases between them. CDR3 length: 14 amino acids. The V gene's germline CDR1 is MNHEY and CDR2 SMNVEV (reference sequence).